A single sample gave rise to the 32 T cell receptor beta chains below, sequenced in a study of Ad26.COV2.S vaccination and SARS-CoV-2 variants. Treatment given: roughly 18 received Ad26.COV2.S at low or high dose, single or two shots; several received placebo; per-sample allocation not given. Sampling occurred on day 63 after the first vaccine or placebo injection. The method was immunoSEQ multiplex PCR; TCRdb's version includes in-frame clones alone and lacks a portion of them. Found here are around 300,000 clones, approximately 90% of them singletons; the top ten hold approximately 4.5%. The source was peripheral blood, collected in a trial of Ad26.COV2.S vaccine versus placebo. The receptors stem from a person aged 18-65 years who received the Ad26.COV2.S COVID-19 vaccine or a placebo.

The J gene is TRBJ1-4, the V gene TRBV3-1 (or the pseudogene TRBV3-2); D is undetermined. This CDR3 spans 14 amino acids. V gave up 6 bases and J gave up 2 bases, with 10 bases separating them. In germline, CDR1 is LGHDT, CDR2 YNNKEL (reference sequence). In nucleotides, the CDR3 is TGTGCCAGCAGGCATGTTCTCACTAATGAAAAACTGTTTTTT. Protein: CASRHVLTNEKLFF.

The chain links TRBV7-2 to TRBJ2-7; 8 bases line up with TRBD1. V gave up 0 bases and J gave up 3 bases; unmatched junction bases: 1. This CDR3 spans 14 amino acids. Germline CDR1 SGHTA, CDR2 FQGNSA. The CDR3 reads CASSLADRGYEQYF. The CDR3 DNA follows: TGTGCCAGCAGCTTAGCTGACAGGGGCTACGAGCAGTACTTC.

The chain joins TRBV16 to TRBJ2-2, with D possibly TRBD2 on 5 matching bases. The CDR3 extends over 13 amino acids. Germline V CDR1 and CDR2: KGHSY, FQNENV. The germline V and J ends were trimmed by 4 bases and 6 bases, with 9 bases remaining between them. The CDR3: CASSRSRAGELFF. CDR3 DNA sequence: TGTGCCAGCAGCCGCTCGCGGGCCGGGGAGCTGTTTTTT.

The chain employs TRBV29-1 and TRBJ2-1; D may be TRBD1 (6 bases). The germline V gene encodes CDR1 SQVTM and CDR2 ANQGSEA. Between the trimmed V and J ends, which lost 5 bases and 6 bases, there was a span of 11 bases. This CDR3 spans 12 amino acids. The CDR3 DNA reads as TGCAGCGTTTACAGGGCGGGCAATGAGCAGTTCTTC. Residues: CSVYRAGNEQFF.

This rearrangement joins TRBV28 to TRBJ1-5, with a tentative D call TRBD1 (5 bases). Germline V gene lookup returns CDR1 MDHEN and CDR2 SYDVKM. With 2 bases removed from V and 3 bases from J, the gap between germline ends came to 8 bases. The CDR3 is 14 residues long. The CDR3: CASSLQGPNQPQHF. The CDR3 DNA reads as TGTGCCAGCAGTTTACAGGGACCCAATCAGCCCCAGCATTTT.

The V call is TRBV5-5, the J call TRBJ2-1; 10 bases match TRBD1. The CDR3 extends over 15 amino acids. J gave up 5 bases and V 3 bases, and 5 bases lay outside the gene matches. Germline V gene data show CDR1 as SGHKS and CDR2 as YYEKEE (reference sequence). The CDR3 spells CASSWTGTGDNEQFF. Here the CDR3 DNA reads TGTGCCAGCAGCTGGACCGGGACAGGGGACAATGAGCAGTTCTTC.

The table lists this clone with a count of one. The chain couples TRBV5-4 to TRBJ2-3; 11 positions agree with TRBD2. This CDR3 has 15 amino acids. Per germline, CDR1 SGHNT and CDR2 YYREEE (reference sequence). V gave up 4 bases and J gave up 3 bases; unmatched junction bases: 4. The DNA for the CDR3 is TGTGCCAGCAGCCAGGGACTAGCGGAGACAGATACGCAGTATTTT. Translated, it gives CASSQGLAETDTQYF.

The chain recombines TRBV29-1 with TRBJ1-1; D is unresolved. V was shortened by 0 bases and J by 1 base, with 6 bases between the two germline ends. This CDR3 contains 13 residues. Germline V gene sequence: CDR1 SQVTM, CDR2 ANQGSEA. The CDR3, as DNA: TGCAGCGTTGAAGAGGCGCAGAACACTGAAGCTTTCTTT. It specifies CSVEEAQNTEAFF.

This clone was seen more than once but under ten times. The chain couples TRBV4-3 to TRBJ2-6; D gene ambiguous. Looked up from germline, CDR1 is LGHNA and CDR2 is YSLEER. Trimming took off 4 bases at V and 0 bases at J, with 7 bases between the two ends. CDR3 size: 15 residues. CDR3 sequence (DNA): TGCGCCAGCAGCCCATGGGGCTCTGGGGCCAACGTCCTGACTTTC. The encoded protein is CASSPWGSGANVLTF.

The chain employs TRBV5-1 and TRBJ2-1; the D is unclear. The CDR3 has 19 residues. Trimming took off 0 bases at V and 5 bases at J, with 24 bases between the two ends. Germline V gene sequence: CDR1 SGHRS, CDR2 YFSETQ. The CDR3 sequence is CASSLVQEVVSRKNNEQFF. The CDR3 nucleotides read TGCGCCAGCAGCTTGGTTCAGGAAGTAGTTTCAAGGAAGAACAATGAGCAGTTCTTC.

The genes are TRBV12-3 or TRBV12-4 and TRBJ1-1; D unclear. Trimming took 7 bases from V and 9 from J, leaving 18 bases between them. This CDR3 is built from 13 residues. CDR3 in amino acids: CASKRKEEPQAFF. DNA of the CDR3: TGTGCCAGCAAACGAAAGGAGGAGCCTCAAGCTTTCTTT.

V usage is TRBV5-1 and J usage is TRBJ2-1; D gene uncertain. Germline values: CDR1 SGHRS, CDR2 YFSETQ. Trimming took 1 base from V and 8 from J, leaving 13 bases between them. CDR3 length equals 14 residues. For the CDR3, the DNA is TGCGCCAGCAGCTTGTCTCTGACGGGCGATGAGCAGTTCTTC. Protein sequence: CASSLSLTGDEQFF.

This clone was found once. This sequence joins TRBV2 and TRBJ2-3; D might be TRBD2 (6 bases). V lost 3 bases to trimming and J lost 6 bases, with 22 bases between them. Germline CDR1 is SNHLY and CDR2 is FYNNEI. The CDR3 extends over 17 amino acids. The CDR3 nucleotides are TGTGCCAGCAGTGAGTCCCATACTAGCTTCTTGGTGGATACGCAGTATTTT. It yields the protein CASSESHTSFLVDTQYF.

This chain's CDR3 is CASSLRGDNEKLFF. CDR3 DNA: TGTGCCAGCAGTTTACGGGGGGATAATGAAAAACTGTTTTTT. The rearrangement links TRBV27 to TRBJ1-4; D perhaps matches TRBD1 (5 bases). V lost 2 bases and J lost 4, with 8 bases in between. CDR1 and CDR2 (germline): MNHEY, SMNVEV (reference sequence). The CDR3 loop spans 14 amino acids.

The chain uses TRBV4-3 and TRBJ2-4; 10 bases line up with TRBD2. There are 14 residues in the CDR3. The J segment lost 7 bases and the V segment lost 3 bases, leaving 3 bases of the junction unmatched. Germline V lookup: CDR1 LGHNA, CDR2 YSLEER. CDR3 sequence reads: CASSHSGGANIQYF. In DNA form, the CDR3 reads TGCGCCAGCAGCCACAGCGGGGGGGCCAACATTCAGTACTTC.

This clone was observed a single time. This rearrangement joins TRBV9 to TRBJ2-2; 8 bases are a match to TRBD1. V lost 1 base to trimming and J lost 1 base; unmatched junction nucleotides: 9. Germline V gene sequence: CDR1 SGDLS, CDR2 YYNGEE. The CDR3 consists of 18 residues. Written as DNA, the CDR3 is TGTGCCAGCAGCGTACAGGGGGCAACCTTCCAGAACACCGGGGAGCTGTTTTTT. It specifies CASSVQGATFQNTGELFF. The variable domain in full, completed from reference TRBV9 and TRBJ2-2, reads DSGVTQTPKHLITATGQRVTLRCSPRSGDLSVYWYQQSLDQGLQFLIQYYNGEERAKGNILERFSAQQFPDLHSELNLSSLELGDSALYFCASSVQGATFQNTGELFFGEGSRLTVL.

The J gene is TRBJ2-5, the V gene TRBV6-2 or TRBV6-3; D is perhaps TRBD2 (7 bases). The CDR3 length is 15 residues. CDR1 and CDR2 (germline): MNHEY, SVGEGT. The ends were cut back, 2 bases at V and 4 bases at J, with 14 bases in the middle. CDR3 coding DNA: TGTGCCAGCAGTTACGAAGGGGGGGCCCTAGAGACCCAGTACTTC. Residues: CASSYEGGALETQYF.

This clone has a handful of counts. The CDR3 loop reads CASSSSSGNTIYF. CDR3 bases: TGTGCCAGCAGTTCATCCTCTGGAAACACCATATATTTT. This chain uses TRBV7-3 with TRBJ1-3; D unresolved. Looked up from germline, CDR1 is SGHTA and CDR2 is FQGTGA. V dropped 6 bases and J dropped 0 bases, with 6 bases sitting between them. The CDR3 runs to 13 residues.

V usage is TRBV10-3 and J usage is TRBJ1-1; D is undetermined. Deletions cut 6 bases from V and 0 bases from J, with 8 bases between. In germline, CDR1 is ENHRY, CDR2 SYGVKD. This CDR3 has 13 amino acids. In DNA form, the CDR3 reads TGTGCCATCAGCACAGTCCTGAACACTGAAGCTTTCTTT. This codes for CAISTVLNTEAFF.

This clone was detected only once. The rearrangement joins TRBV15 to TRBJ2-2, with 9 positions matching TRBD1. The trim removed 5 bases at V and 6 bases at J, leaving 10 bases unmatched. Germline assignment: CDR1 LNHNV and CDR2 YYDKDF (reference sequence). The CDR3 runs 16 residues. In DNA, the CDR3 is TGTGCCACCAGCCCCCGGGACAGGGTCTCTTCCGGGGAGCTGTTTTTT. Residues: CATSPRDRVSSGELFF.

With respect to this clone: At the DNA level, this CDR3 is encoded by other sequences in the same sample as well. The J gene is TRBJ1-5, the V gene TRBV18, with D tentatively TRBD1 (6 bases). Trimming left V 3 bases short and J 4 bases short, with 10 bases between. The CDR3 contains 14 residues. The germline V gene encodes CDR1 KGHSH and CDR2 LQKENI. CDR3 coding DNA: TGTGCCAGCTCACCGACAGGCGAGAATCAGCCCCAGCATTTT. It translates to CASSPTGENQPQHF.

The chain links TRBV28 to TRBJ2-3; 9 bases are shared with TRBD1. Germline lookup yields CDR1 MDHEN and CDR2 SYDVKM. V lost 5 bases to trimming and J lost 2 bases; unmatched junction nucleotides: 5. The length of the CDR3 is 15 residues. The chain's CDR3 is CASSTRTGDTDTQYF. CDR3 DNA sequence: TGTGCCAGCAGTACTCGGACAGGGGACACAGATACGCAGTATTTT.

In its sample, this clone was seen a few times. The genes are TRBV3-1 (or the pseudogene TRBV3-2) and TRBJ1-2; unclear D gene. V lost 4 bases, J lost 2 bases, and 11 bases lay in between. The CDR3 has 14 amino acids. Germline V gene data show CDR1 as LGHDT and CDR2 as YNNKEL (reference sequence). The CDR3 reads CASSPRTVNYGYTF. The CDR3 DNA is TGTGCCAGCAGCCCCAGGACGGTAAACTATGGCTACACCTTC.

Remarks on this clone: The junction departs from germline at one end; a sequencing error may be responsible. This rearrangement joins TRBV19 to TRBJ1-1; D is unresolved. Germline V CDR1 and CDR2: LNHDA, SQIVND (reference sequence). The CDR3 loop spans 15 amino acids. This CDR3 is CASSNGDLGHTKAFF. The CDR3 DNA sequence: TGTGCCAGTAGTAACGGGGATTTGGGCCACACTAAAGCTTTCTTT.

The chain carries TRBV5-1 and TRBJ2-3; maybe TRBD1 (6 bases). V was trimmed by 0 bases and J by 2 bases, leaving 13 bases between them. This CDR3 contains 16 residues. The germline V gene has CDR1 SGHRS and CDR2 YFSETQ. CDR3 region: CASSLEQGRNTDTQYF. For the CDR3, the DNA is TGCGCCAGCAGCTTGGAACAGGGTCGGAACACAGATACGCAGTATTTT.

The CDR3 region has the DNA TGTGCCAGCAGGGGCGGAGGGACACTTGGCCGCGAGCAGTACTTC. It codes for CASRGGGTLGREQYF. This rearrangement joins TRBV6-5 to TRBJ2-7, with D perhaps given as TRBD1 or TRBD2 (6 bases each). With 6 bases removed from V and 6 bases from J, the gap between germline ends came to 21 bases. Germline CDR1 and CDR2: MNHEY and SVGAGI. The CDR3 is made up of 15 amino acids.

The V and J genes are TRBV27 and TRBJ1-4; D possibly corresponds to TRBD1 (6 bases). CDR3 size: 14 residues. Deletions cut 3 bases from V and 5 bases from J, with 10 bases between. CDR1 is MNHEY and CDR2 is SMNVEV in the germline V gene (reference sequence). The CDR3 protein is CASSFIGGNEKLFF. The DNA of the CDR3 is TGTGCCAGCAGTTTTATCGGGGGCAATGAAAAACTGTTTTTT. The full variable domain, rest sourced from reference TRBV27 and TRBJ1-4, is EAQVTQNPRYLITVTGKKLTVTCSQNMNHEYMSWYRQDPGLGLRQIYYSMNVEVTDKGDVPEGYKVSRKEKRNFPLILESPSPNQTSLYFCASSFIGGNEKLFFGSGTQLSVL.

The chain carries TRBV5-1 and TRBJ2-5, with no clear D. The CDR3 extends over 12 amino acids. The germline V gene has CDR1 SGHRS and CDR2 YFSETQ. The V gene lost 3 bases and the J gene lost 2 bases, with 5 bases spanning the gap. The CDR3 DNA reads TGCGCCAGCAGCTATTCACAAGAGACCCAGTACTTC. Its protein product is CASSYSQETQYF.

This clone was detected once. V gene TRBV11-2 combines with J gene TRBJ2-5; tentatively, D is TRBD2 (7 bases). This CDR3 spans 15 amino acids. V lost 4 bases and J lost 2, with 14 bases in between. Germline V gene lookup returns CDR1 SGHAT and CDR2 FQNNGV. CDR3 in amino acids: CASSSSRGAQETQYF. The CDR3, as DNA: TGTGCCAGCAGCTCATCCCGGGGGGCGCAAGAGACCCAGTACTTC.

This clone was observed a few times. CDR3 sequence: CASSRSGQSGSGANVLTF. For the CDR3, the DNA is TGTGCCAGCAGCCGCTCGGGACAGTCTGGCTCTGGGGCCAACGTCCTGACTTTC. The rearrangement joins TRBV27 to TRBJ2-6; 7 bases agree with TRBD1. The V and J ends lost 6 bases and 0 bases, in that order; junction bases with no gene match: 11. Germline-derived CDR1 and CDR2 are MNHEY and SMNVEV (reference sequence). The CDR3 is 18 amino acids.

The CDR3 spells CASSLSLRVSTDTQYF. The CDR3 region has the DNA TGTGCCAGCAGTTTATCCCTCAGGGTTAGCACAGATACGCAGTATTTT. This chain uses TRBV28 with TRBJ2-3, with D maybe TRBD1 (5 bases). The ends were cut back, 1 base at V and 0 bases at J, with 11 bases in the middle. The germline gives CDR1 MDHEN, CDR2 SYDVKM. This CDR3 region has 16 residues. The full variable domain, with the rest looked up from reference TRBV28 and TRBJ2-3, is DVKVTQSSRYLVKRTGEKVFLECVQDMDHENMFWYRQDPGLGLRLIYFSYDVKMKEKGDIPEGYSVSREKKERFSLILESASTNQTSMYLCASSLSLRVSTDTQYFGPGTRLTVL.

This clone has just one count. This sequence joins TRBV28 and TRBJ1-5; D not certain. V gave up 6 bases and J gave up 4 bases, with 7 bases separating them. The CDR3 extends over 12 amino acids. The germline V gene encodes CDR1 MDHEN and CDR2 SYDVKM. Here the CDR3 DNA reads TGTGCCAGCAGGAGCTCAAATCAGCCCCAGCATTTT. It is translated as CASRSSNQPQHF.